A single sample is the source of the 15 T cell receptor beta chains below, sequenced in a study of T-cell reconstitution after alpha-beta-depleted transplantation in children. Researchers prepared the TCRbeta library using unique molecular identifiers, the study reports. TCRdb called the PCR reads again in MiXCR, with one record for every CDR3 protein. Among 330,000 or so distinct CDR3 sequences listed, around 10% were seen once. The material was PBMCs from the stem cell graft donor, obtained from the stem cell graft. These receptor sequences come from a human donor who donated a stem cell graft to a child with acute lymphoblastic leukemia.

The genes are TRBV5-5 and TRBJ2-7; no reliable D call. The CDR3 is 15 amino acids. Germline lookup yields CDR1 SGHKS and CDR2 YYEKEE (reference sequence). The ends were cut back, 0 bases at V and 0 bases at J, with 10 bases in the middle. The CDR3, as DNA: TGTGCCAGCAGCTTGGAGCGTCTGAACTCCTACGAGCAGTACTTC. Translation gives CASSLERLNSYEQYF. The full variable domain, its missing parts supplied by reference TRBV5-5 and TRBJ2-7, is DAGVTQSPTHLIKTRGQQVTLRCSPISGHKSVSWYQQVLGQGPQFIFQYYEKEERGRGNFPDRFSARQFPNYSSELNVNALLLGDSALYLCASSLERLNSYEQYFGPGTRLTVT.

This clonotype was seen a handful of times. J is TRBJ2-5 and V is TRBV28; no clear D. The CDR3 sequence is 12 residues long. Germline V CDR1 and CDR2: MDHEN, SYDVKM. Trimming took off 10 bases at V and 5 bases at J, with 14 bases between the two ends. The CDR3 bases are TGTGCCACTTTGGGATCGCCGGAGACCCAGTACTTC. Protein sequence: CATLGSPETQYF.

The chain is built from TRBV6-2 or TRBV6-3 and TRBJ2-1; the D gene is possibly TRBD2 (5 bases). Germline CDR1 is MNHEY and CDR2 is SVGEGT. This CDR3 spans 16 amino acids. V was shortened by 6 bases and J by 5 bases, with 20 bases between the two germline ends. The CDR3 region has the DNA TGTGCCAGCAGATCGGGCGACACGTCGGGAAACAATGAGCAGTTCTTC. Encoded protein: CASRSGDTSGNNEQFF.

This clonotype occurred a few times. The CDR3 sequence: CSVGGTSGSSYEQYF. The CDR3 region has the DNA TGCAGCGTCGGAGGGACTAGCGGGAGCTCCTACGAGCAGTACTTC. This chain connects TRBV29-1 to TRBJ2-7; the match to TRBD2 covers 14 bases. The CDR3 sequence is 15 residues long. V was pared by 6 bases and J by 0 bases, with 4 bases of the junction left unmatched. Germline values: CDR1 SQVTM, CDR2 ANQGSEA.

This clonotype was picked up many times. This chain links TRBV11-2 with TRBJ2-2, with 7 bases matching TRBD1. The trim removed 3 bases at V and 3 bases at J, leaving 7 bases unmatched. CDR1 and CDR2 from the germline V gene are SGHAT and FQNNGV. CDR3 length: 16 residues. CDR3 amino acids: CASSFSGTADTGELFF. DNA for the CDR3: TGTGCCAGCAGCTTCTCCGGGACAGCGGACACCGGGGAGCTGTTTTTT. Combining the CDR3 with reference TRBV11-2 and TRBJ2-2 gives the whole variable domain EAGVAQSPRYKIIEKRQSVAFWCNPISGHATLYWYQQILGQGPKLLIQFQNNGVVDDSQLPKDRFSAERLKGVDSTLKIQPAKLEDSAVYLCASSFSGTADTGELFFGEGSRLTVL.

V and J are TRBV21-1 and TRBJ2-1; TRBD2 was called by the table and not checked on the DNA. TRBV21-1 is deemed a pseudogene. This CDR3 is 15 amino acids long. The DNA for the CDR3 is TGTGCCAGCAGCAAAAAGCGAGGGTTCGTTGGTGAGCAGTTCTTC. As protein: CASSKKRGFVGEQFF.

Only a few counts were recorded for this clonotype. This chain links TRBV7-6 with TRBJ2-7; tentatively, D is TRBD2 (6 bases). Germline V gives CDR1 SGHVS, CDR2 FNYEAQ. The V end lost 4 bases, the J end lost 3 bases, and 16 bases lay between the germline ends. CDR3 length equals 15 residues. The CDR3 nucleotides are TGTGCCAGCAGCTCCCCGGGGTCCGGGGGCTACGAGCAGTACTTC. Its protein is CASSSPGSGGYEQYF. The full variable domain, in which reference TRBV7-6 and TRBJ2-7 provide the parts outside the CDR3, is GAGVSQSPRYKVTKRGQDVALRCDPISGHVSLYWYRQALGQGPEFLTYFNYEAQQDKSGLPNDRFSAERPEGSISTLTIQRTEQRDSAMYRCASSSPGSGGYEQYFGPGTRLTVT.

The chain is built from TRBV7-2 and TRBJ1-2, with no clear D. The V gene's germline CDR1 is SGHTA and CDR2 FQGNSA. The CDR3 has 14 residues. V lost 4 bases and J lost 4, with 13 bases in between. CDR3 protein: CASSYNSLIYGYTF. The DNA of the CDR3 is TGTGCCAGCAGCTATAACAGTTTAATCTATGGCTACACCTTC.

The genes are TRBV6-5 and TRBJ2-1, with unresolved D. CDR3 length equals 14 residues. Germline CDR1 and CDR2: MNHEY and SVGAGI. V lost 0 bases and J lost 8, with 11 bases in between. CDR3 region: CASSYSTRGDEQFF. In DNA form, the CDR3 reads TGTGCCAGCAGTTACTCGACCCGAGGAGATGAGCAGTTCTTC.

The chain combines TRBV2 with TRBJ2-7; tentative D call: TRBD1 (7 bases). CDR1 and CDR2 (germline): SNHLY, FYNNEI. Trimming shortened V by 7 bases and J by 7 bases, and 17 bases separated the two germline ends. The CDR3 is 13 amino acids. CDR3 region: CASNPGGIGEQYF. CDR3 sequence (DNA): TGTGCCAGCAATCCAGGGGGGATTGGGGAGCAGTACTTC.

This clonotype was counted only a few times. CDR3 sequence reads: CASSRAGGLGGELFF. In nucleotides, the CDR3 is TGTGCCAGCAGTCGAGCGGGAGGTCTTGGCGGGGAGCTGTTTTTT. The chain uses TRBV12-3 or TRBV12-4 and TRBJ2-2, with 9 nucleotides matching TRBD2. The CDR3 loop spans 15 amino acids. V lost 5 bases, J lost 7 bases, and 8 bases stayed unmatched.

This rearrangement joins TRBV4-2 to TRBJ2-5, with TRBD2 identical over 11 bases. V shed 4 bases and J 5 bases; nucleotides not matched to a gene: 6. This CDR3 contains 15 residues. Germline V gives CDR1 LGHNA, CDR2 YNFKEQ. In DNA form, the CDR3 reads TGTGCCAGCAGCCCCGGGCCTAGCGGGAGGGAGACCCAGTACTTC. Its translation: CASSPGPSGRETQYF.

This clonotype was seen only a few times. This chain uses TRBV7-9 with TRBJ2-1; a weak D match, TRBD2 (5 bases). The CDR3 totals 15 residues. Germline CDR1 SEHNR, CDR2 FQNEAQ (reference sequence). Deletions cut 3 bases from V and 6 bases from J, with 15 bases between. The CDR3 bases are TGTGCCAGCAGCTTGGGATTAGCGCAGAGCAATGAGCAGTTCTTC. Protein sequence: CASSLGLAQSNEQFF.

This clonotype was seen repeatedly, ten times or more. V usage is TRBV12-3 or TRBV12-4 and J usage is TRBJ2-3, with D perhaps TRBD2 (5 bases). Trimming removed 1 base from V and 4 bases from J, with 9 bases in between. CDR3 size: 14 residues. Here the CDR3 DNA reads TGTGCCAGCAGTTTAGTGAGGGTCCCAGATACGCAGTATTTT. Translating gives CASSLVRVPDTQYF.

In this sample, this clonotype turned up many times. The V and J genes are TRBV6-2 or TRBV6-3 and TRBJ2-2, with D perhaps TRBD1 (6 bases). V dropped 6 bases and J dropped 6 bases, with 20 bases sitting between them. The CDR3 has 16 residues. Germline V gene sequence: CDR1 MNHEY, CDR2 SVGEGT. CDR3 in DNA: TGTGCCAGCAGCGCCGCTTCACCACAGGGTCCCGGGGAGCTGTTTTTT. It codes for CASSAASPQGPGELFF.